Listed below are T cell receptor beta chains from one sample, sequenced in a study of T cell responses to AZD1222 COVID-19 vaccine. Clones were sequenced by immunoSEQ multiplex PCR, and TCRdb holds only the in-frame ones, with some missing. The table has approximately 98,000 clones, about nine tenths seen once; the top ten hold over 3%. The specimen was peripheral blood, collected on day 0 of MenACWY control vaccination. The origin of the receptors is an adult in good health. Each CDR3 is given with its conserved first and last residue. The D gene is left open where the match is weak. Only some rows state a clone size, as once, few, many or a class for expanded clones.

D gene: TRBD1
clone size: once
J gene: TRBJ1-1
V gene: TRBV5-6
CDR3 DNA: TGTGCCAGCAGCTTGAGACAGGGTACTGAAGCTTTCTTT
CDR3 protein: CASSLRQGTEAFF

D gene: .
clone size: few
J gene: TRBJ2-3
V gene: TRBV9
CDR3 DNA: TGTGCCAGCAGCGTGCCGCTGGGGGGCCCAGATACGCAGTATTTT
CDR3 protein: CASSVPLGGPDTQYF

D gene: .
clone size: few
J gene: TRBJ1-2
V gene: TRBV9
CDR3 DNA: TGTGCCAGCAGCGTAGCCCGAAGCAGCTCTAACTATGGCTACACCTTC
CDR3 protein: CASSVARSSSNYGYTF

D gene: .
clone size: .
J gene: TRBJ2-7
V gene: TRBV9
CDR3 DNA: TGTGCCAGCAGCCTCGCGCAGGGCTCCTACGAGCAGTACTTC
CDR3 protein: CASSLAQGSYEQYF

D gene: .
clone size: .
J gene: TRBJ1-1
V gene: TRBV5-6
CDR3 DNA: TGTGCCAGCACCTCCCGGGGTGAAGCTTTCTTT
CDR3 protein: CASTSRGEAFF

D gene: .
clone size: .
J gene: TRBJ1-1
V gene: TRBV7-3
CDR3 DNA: TGTGCCAGCAGCTTAACATATCAGTCTGAAGCTTTCTTT
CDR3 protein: CASSLTYQSEAFF

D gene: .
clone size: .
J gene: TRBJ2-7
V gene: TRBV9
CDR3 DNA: TGTGCCAGCAGCGTAGGAGAGAGCCCGCGGACCTACGAGCAGTACTTC
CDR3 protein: CASSVGESPRTYEQYF

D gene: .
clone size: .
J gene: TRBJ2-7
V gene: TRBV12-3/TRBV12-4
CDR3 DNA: TGTGCCAGCAGTTTGGGGAACTACGAGCAGTACTTC
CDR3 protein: CASSLGNYEQYF

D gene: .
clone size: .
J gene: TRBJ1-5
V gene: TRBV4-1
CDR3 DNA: TGCGCCAGCAGCCACCCGACGGGCCAGAACTACGATCAGCCCCAGCATTTT
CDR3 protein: CASSHPTGQNYDQPQHF

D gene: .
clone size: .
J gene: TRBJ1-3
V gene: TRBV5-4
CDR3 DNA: TGTGCCAGCAGCTTTGGGCATGGAAACACCATATATTTT
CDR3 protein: CASSFGHGNTIYF

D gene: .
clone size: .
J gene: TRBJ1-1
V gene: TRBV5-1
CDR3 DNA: TGCGCCAGCAAGCGAGGGTCTTTCGGGAACACTGAAGCTTTCTTT
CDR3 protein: CASKRGSFGNTEAFF

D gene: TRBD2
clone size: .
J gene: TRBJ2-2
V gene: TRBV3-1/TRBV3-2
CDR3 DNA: TGTGCCAGCAGCCCTACCGGGACTACAACCGGGGAGCTGTTTTTT
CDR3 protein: CASSPTGTTTGELFF

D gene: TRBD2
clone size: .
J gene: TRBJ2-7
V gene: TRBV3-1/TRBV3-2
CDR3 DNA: TGTGCCAGCAGCCAAGGGACCCCGGGGGGGCTTGTAAACGAGCAGTACTTC
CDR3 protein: CASSQGTPGGLVNEQYF

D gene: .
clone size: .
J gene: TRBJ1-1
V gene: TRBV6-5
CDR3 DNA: TGTGCCAGCAGAACATCGAACACTGAAGCTTTCTTT
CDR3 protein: CASRTSNTEAFF

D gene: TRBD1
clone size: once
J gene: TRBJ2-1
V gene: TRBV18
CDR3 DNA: TGTGCCAGCTCACCCGGGACAGGTAGTACGGGGCAGTTCTTC
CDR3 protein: CASSPGTGSTGQFF

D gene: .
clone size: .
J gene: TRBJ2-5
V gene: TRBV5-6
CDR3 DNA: TGTGCCAGCAGCTTGAAGTCGGGGGTGGGCCAAGAGACCCAGTACTTC
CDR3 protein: CASSLKSGVGQETQYF

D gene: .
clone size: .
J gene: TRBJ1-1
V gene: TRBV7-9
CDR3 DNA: TGTGCCAGCAGCCCAGCGGGGAGTCTGGGGAACACTGAAGCTTTCTTT
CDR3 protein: CASSPAGSLGNTEAFF

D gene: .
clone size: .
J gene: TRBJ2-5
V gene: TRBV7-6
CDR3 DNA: TGTGCCAGCAGCTTAGCGGCTCAGAACGCAGCGACCCAGTACTTC
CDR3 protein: CASSLAAQNAATQYF

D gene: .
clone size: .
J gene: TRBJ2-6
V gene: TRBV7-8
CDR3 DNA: TGTGCCAGCGGGGGCTCTGGGGCCAACGTCCTGACTTTC
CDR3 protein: CASGGSGANVLTF

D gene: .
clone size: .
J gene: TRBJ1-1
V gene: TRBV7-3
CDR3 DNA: TGTGCCAGCAGCCGACGAGGGAGGGACACTGAAGCTTTCTTT
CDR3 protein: CASSRRGRDTEAFF

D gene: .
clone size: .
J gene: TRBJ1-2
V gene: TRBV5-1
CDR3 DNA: TGCGCCAGCAGCTTGGCACAGCAAAACTATGGCTACACCTTC
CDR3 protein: CASSLAQQNYGYTF

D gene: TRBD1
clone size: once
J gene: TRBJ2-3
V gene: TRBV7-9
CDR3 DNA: TGTGCCAGCAGCTTCCCGGACAGGGGGCGAATCAGCACAGATACGCAGTATTTT
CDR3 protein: CASSFPDRGRISTDTQYF

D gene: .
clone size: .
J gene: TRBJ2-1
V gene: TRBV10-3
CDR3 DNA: TGTGCCATCAGTGAAGGGACATACAATGAGCAGTTCTTC
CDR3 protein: CAISEGTYNEQFF

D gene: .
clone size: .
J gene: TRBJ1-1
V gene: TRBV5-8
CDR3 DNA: TGTGCCAGCAGCTGGGGGGAATTATGGGGAACTGAAGCTTTCTTT
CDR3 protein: CASSWGELWGTEAFF

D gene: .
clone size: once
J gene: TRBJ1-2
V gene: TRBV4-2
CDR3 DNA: TGTGCCAGCAGCCAAGAAAACAATGGCTACACCTTC
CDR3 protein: CASSQENNGYTF